One and the same sample provided the 12 T cell receptor beta chains below, sequenced in a study of cytomegalovirus exposure and HLA in healthy donors. PCR employed 60 Vbeta and 13 Jbeta primers. Clones were sequenced by immunoSEQ multiplex PCR, and TCRdb holds only the in-frame ones, with some missing. The sample contains some 89,000 clones, 75% to 90% of which appear only once. The sample comprised PBMCs. The receptors come from a man aged 40-50 years in good health and CMV-seropositive.

The rearrangement links TRBV18 to TRBJ2-3; D uncertain. V was shortened by 1 base and J by 2 bases, with 4 bases between the two germline ends. From germline, CDR1 is KGHSH and CDR2 LQKENI. This CDR3 comprises 13 residues. The DNA of the CDR3 is TGTGCCAGCTCACCACTAATCACAGATACGCAGTATTTT. Translation: CASSPLITDTQYF.

A few counts support this clone. DNA for the CDR3: TGTGCCAGCAGTGTCGACAGTGCAACTAATGAAAAACTGTTTTTT. Residues: CASSVDSATNEKLFF. V gene TRBV6-1 combines with J gene TRBJ1-4; D might be TRBD1 (5 bases). Between the trimmed V and J ends, which lost 4 bases and 0 bases, there was a span of 9 bases. The germline V gene encodes CDR1 MNHNS and CDR2 SASEGT. The CDR3 covers 15 residues.

The J gene is TRBJ2-3, the V gene TRBV7-9; possibly TRBD2 for D (6 bases). The CDR3 loop spans 13 amino acids. CDR1 SEHNR and CDR2 FQNEAQ come from the germline V gene (reference sequence). V gave up 6 bases and J gave up 7 bases, with 14 bases separating them. The CDR3 bases are TGTGCCAGCAGTCACGACGGAGGGAATACGCAGTATTTT. Translated, it gives CASSHDGGNTQYF.

The rearrangement uses TRBV7-8 and TRBJ2-2, with D perhaps matching TRBD1 (5 bases). The germline gives CDR1 SGHVS, CDR2 FQNEAQ. The CDR3 runs 12 residues. The DNA of the CDR3 is TGTGCTATACAGGAAATCATCGGGGAGCTGTTTTTT. Amino acid sequence: CAIQEIIGELFF.

This sequence joins TRBV5-1 and TRBJ1-4; D not certain. The germline V gene encodes CDR1 SGHRS and CDR2 YFSETQ. Trimming took off 5 bases at V and 8 bases at J, with 16 bases between the two ends. This CDR3 region has 14 residues. The CDR3 region has the DNA TGCGCCAGCAGTATGTCCCCCTCGGGGGAAAAACTGTTTTTT. Its protein is CASSMSPSGEKLFF.

The rearrangement joins TRBV5-4 to TRBJ1-4, with D hard to call. V lost 0 bases and J 6 bases, leaving 6 bases between the germline ends. In germline, CDR1 is SGHNT, CDR2 YYREEE (reference sequence). The CDR3 is 13 amino acids. The CDR3 nucleotides are TGTGCCAGCAGCTTGGCCGGGGATGAAAAACTGTTTTTT. It translates to CASSLAGDEKLFF.

The chain combines TRBV6-1 with TRBJ1-5, with D uncertain. V dropped 6 bases and J dropped 4 bases, with 16 bases sitting between them. The V gene's germline CDR1 is MNHNS and CDR2 SASEGT. The CDR3 is 15 amino acids. The CDR3 is CASRNGLGGNQPQHF. CDR3 DNA sequence: TGTGCCAGCAGAAACGGGTTGGGAGGAAATCAGCCCCAGCATTTT.

The CDR3 is CASRAGYTGELFF. CDR3 sequence (DNA): TGTGCCAGCAGAGCAGGGTACACCGGGGAGCTGTTTTTT. This chain joins TRBV6-1 and TRBJ2-2, with a weak D call TRBD1 (5 bases). Germline CDR1 is MNHNS and CDR2 is SASEGT. V gave up 6 bases and J gave up 3 bases, with 8 bases separating them. This CDR3 contains 13 residues.

Only a few counts were recorded for this clone. J is TRBJ2-1 and V is TRBV19, with D perhaps TRBD1 (5 bases). Trimming took off 4 bases at V and 9 bases at J, with 13 bases between the two ends. The CDR3 length is 13 residues. Looked up from germline, CDR1 is LNHDA and CDR2 is SQIVND (reference sequence). CDR3 protein: CASSNLQGAEQFF. In DNA form, the CDR3 reads TGTGCCAGTAGTAACCTTCAGGGTGCTGAGCAGTTCTTC.

The chain joins TRBV6-5 to TRBJ2-1; D uncertain. The CDR3 loop spans 16 amino acids. CDR1 MNHEY and CDR2 SVGAGI come from the germline V gene. Trimming stripped 0 bases from V and 8 bases from J, with 17 bases between. CDR3 DNA sequence: TGTGCCAGCAGTTACTCGAAAGCAGAGGTTCGGCATGAGCAGTTCTTC. Encoded protein: CASSYSKAEVRHEQFF.

The V call is TRBV25-1, the J call TRBJ2-7, with D possibly TRBD1 on 5 matching bases. The germline gives CDR1 MGHDK, CDR2 SYGVNS. V shed 5 bases and J shed 3 bases, with 8 bases lying between them. This CDR3 spans 12 amino acids. This chain's CDR3 is CASSPTGYEQYF. CDR3 DNA: TGTGCCAGCAGTCCCACAGGCTACGAGCAGTACTTC.

The chain links TRBV29-1 to TRBJ2-1; D not certain. V lost 4 bases and J lost 9, with 16 bases in between. The CDR3 runs 13 residues. Germline V gene lookup returns CDR1 SQVTM and CDR2 ANQGSEA. In DNA, the CDR3 is TGCAGCGTTGCTTGGGCCCTTCACGGTGAGCAGTTCTTC. It translates to CSVAWALHGEQFF.